The clone carrying this T cell receptor beta chain came up a few times. Antigen unknown. The data stem from a study of T cell repertoires in cytomegalovirus infection. From the reads, TCRdb called clonotypes with MiXCR, one entry per CDR3 protein. The repertoire holds around 200,000 distinct CDR3 sequences, with about 38% as singletons. V lost 4 bases and J 14 bases, leaving 12 bases between the germline ends. This CDR3 region has 11 residues. Germline V gene data show CDR1 as SNHLY and CDR2 as FYNNEI. Study results and caveats: People with CMV and the relevant HLA were identified by cumulative public TCR beta family frequency. Clonotypes of TCR beta that were HLA-C-restricted and CMV-specific dominated the ex vivo response.

The clonotype comes from a human donor in good health (CMV status not recorded). Some clones in this sample may be carry-over from other donors' samples. The sequencing here drew on CD8+ T cells from cultured PBMCs, taken from culture after CMV antigen stimulation. J is TRBJ2-1 and V is TRBV2; D call uncertain. The chain's CDR3 is CASSGGAPEFF. DNA of the CDR3: TGTGCCAGCAGTGGGGGTGCTCCAGAGTTCTTC.